This TCR beta chain is drawn from a study of vaccination effects on CD4 cells after COVID-19. Study context: After the second dose, samples were taken at median day 72.

The ends were cut back, 5 bases at V and 5 bases at J, with 14 bases in the middle. Germline V gene sequence: CDR1 SGHTA, CDR2 FQGNSA. This CDR3 has 14 residues. Viral peptide pool expansion of antigen-specific CD4+ T cells preceded sequencing in the ViraFEST assay. CD4+ T cell isolation took place after approximately ten days of culture. All study participants received two doses of BNT162b2 or mRNA-1273 vaccine. According to the study, vaccine recipients showed no prior SARS-CoV-2 infection and negative nucleocapsid antibodies. Both day 3 and day 7 saw half the medium replaced with IL-2 medium. Concerning this clone: What it binds is unknown.

Overall study findings and caveats: There was marked clonal contraction among infection- and vaccine-induced clones late after vaccination.

Only in-frame clones appear in the TCRdb table, and some are missing; sequencing was by immunoSEQ multiplex PCR. Among tens of thousands of clones listed, about 73% were seen once. This receptor was obtained from a human donor who received a COVID-19 vaccine. This chain joins TRBV7-2 and TRBJ2-3; D possibly uses TRBD1 or TRBD2 (5 bases each). The sequences come from CD4+ T cells from PBMCs cultured with HCoV-OC43 spike peptides, collected after COVID-19 vaccination. Subset indicated: HCoV-OC43 spike overlapping peptide pool stimulation. This CDR3 is CASSDVGAVDTQYF. CDR3 nucleotides: TGTGCCAGCAGCGATGTCGGGGCGGTAGATACGCAGTATTTT.